Listed here are 13 T cell receptor beta chains from one sample, sequenced in a study of shared clonotypes between healthy human individuals. Some clones are missing from TCRdb's copy, which holds only in-frame ones; the method was immunoSEQ multiplex PCR. This sample has 1 million to 1.3 million clones, with approximately 80% found just once. The sequencing sample was made of memory CD4+ T cells from PBMCs. This sample's subset: CD45RA-negative fraction. These receptors were taken from a man aged 18 to 29 in good health. Some clones in this sample may be carry-over from other donors' samples.

This clone was counted a single time. CDR3 nucleotides: TGTGCCTGGAGTGCGGAGTTCGGGCAGCCCCAGCATTTT. As protein: CAWSAEFGQPQHF. This chain connects TRBV30 to TRBJ1-5, with D uncertain. V was clipped by 1 base and J by 7 bases, with 11 bases between them. The CDR3 consists of 13 residues. The germline V gene has CDR1 GTSNPN and CDR2 SVGIG (reference sequence).

The V gene is TRBV9, the J gene TRBJ2-5; 9 nucleotides align to TRBD2. The CDR3 totals 16 residues. Germline CDR1 is SGDLS and CDR2 is YYNGEE. The J segment lost 5 bases and the V segment lost 1 base, leaving 9 bases of the junction unmatched. The CDR3 coding sequence is TGTGCCAGCAGCGTATTTGCGGGAGGGCCGGAGGAGACCCAGTACTTC. Translating it yields CASSVFAGGPEETQYF.

V is TRBV11-2 and J is TRBJ2-7; TRBD2 agrees at 9 bases. Germline loops: CDR1 SGHAT, CDR2 FQNNGV. This CDR3 region has 18 residues. V was pared by 4 bases and J by 1 base, with 14 bases of the junction left unmatched. CDR3 nucleotides: TGTGCCAGCAGCTCCGCCTCGGCTAGCGGGATATGGTCCTACGAGCAGTACTTC. Its protein is CASSSASASGIWSYEQYF.

V and J are TRBV11-1 and TRBJ2-7, with 9 bases lining up with TRBD1. Germline V gene lookup returns CDR1 SGHAT and CDR2 FQDESV (reference sequence). The CDR3 is 14 residues long. The junction had 2 bases not matched to a gene; V was cut back by 2 bases and J by 3 bases. The CDR3 region is CASSLRQGGYEQYF. The DNA for the CDR3 is TGTGCCAGCAGCTTAAGACAGGGGGGCTACGAGCAGTACTTC.

This chain links TRBV7-3 with TRBJ2-5; weak D call: TRBD2 (5 bases). The length of the CDR3 is 15 residues. Trimming cost V 5 bases and J 5 bases, with 18 bases left between them. Germline CDR1 SGHTA, CDR2 FQGTGA. In nucleotides, the CDR3 is TGTGCCAGCAGCGTTAACGGGCTAGCAATGGAGACCCAGTACTTC. This gives the protein CASSVNGLAMETQYF.

This clone was detected only once. The chain recombines TRBV5-1 with TRBJ1-2; D is uncertain. The CDR3 has 15 amino acids. The germline V gene encodes CDR1 SGHRS and CDR2 YFSETQ. Trimming removed 0 bases at V and 7 bases at J, with 16 bases between. CDR3 region: CASSLGLVGASGYTF. The CDR3 bases are TGCGCCAGCAGCTTGGGGTTAGTGGGCGCGTCTGGCTACACCTTC.

Remarks on this clone: The junction departs from germline at one end; a sequencing error may be responsible. The V gene is TRBV28, the J gene TRBJ2-1; D is uncertain. The V gene's germline CDR1 is MDHEN and CDR2 SYDVKM. This CDR3 is built from 15 residues. Here the CDR3 reads CASTLPRSSCNEQFF. CDR3 bases: TGTGCCAGCACCCTTCCACGGAGCTCCTGCAATGAGCAGTTCTTC. The full variable domain, rest sourced from reference TRBV28 and TRBJ2-1, is DVKVTQSSRYLVKRTGEKVFLECVQDMDHENMFWYRQDPGLGLRLIYFSYDVKMKEKGDIPEGYSVSREKKERFSLILESASTNQTSMYLCASTLPRSSCNEQFFGPGTRLTVL.

The V and J genes are TRBV7-2 and TRBJ2-7; the D is unclear. Per germline, CDR1 SGHTA and CDR2 FQGNSA. The length of the CDR3 is 12 residues. Trimming took 3 bases from V and 2 from J, leaving 5 bases between them. This chain's CDR3 is CASSFHTYEQYF. The CDR3 nucleotides are TGTGCCAGCAGCTTCCACACCTACGAGCAGTACTTC.

This clone was counted ten times or more. The CDR3 loop reads CASSDQTGGRETQYF. The CDR3 DNA follows: TGTGCCAGCAGTGACCAGACAGGGGGCCGAGAGACCCAGTACTTC. The V call is TRBV6-1, the J call TRBJ2-5; 10 positions match TRBD1. The CDR3 has 15 amino acids. Germline CDR1 MNHNS, CDR2 SASEGT. V trimming: 3 bases; J trimming: 4 bases; junction bases outside the gene matches: 5.

V is TRBV4-2 and J is TRBJ2-7; 7 nucleotides agree with TRBD2. CDR1 is LGHNA and CDR2 is YNFKEQ in the germline V gene. V dropped 1 base and J dropped 3; count of bases not matched to a gene: 9. The CDR3 totals 16 residues. The chain's CDR3 is CASSQGRAGVGYEQYF. For the CDR3, the DNA is TGTGCCAGCAGCCAAGGCCGTGCGGGAGTTGGCTACGAGCAGTACTTC.

The rearrangement links TRBV30 to TRBJ2-7; the D is unclear. Trimming stripped 4 bases from V and 3 bases from J, with 7 bases between. This CDR3 region has 11 residues. Germline CDR1 is GTSNPN and CDR2 is SVGIG (reference sequence). CDR3: CAWMIDYEQYF. Written as DNA, the CDR3 is TGTGCCTGGATGATAGACTACGAGCAGTACTTC. Full variable domain (remainder filled in from reference TRBV30 and TRBJ2-7): SQTIHQWPATLVQPVGSPLSLECTVEGTSNPNLYWYRQAAGRGLQLLFYSVGIGQISSEVPQNLSASRPQDRQFILSSKKLLLSDSGFYLCAWMIDYEQYFGPGTRLTVT.

The chain recombines TRBV7-8 with TRBJ2-1, with D maybe TRBD1 (6 bases). V lost 0 bases and J 5 bases, leaving 14 bases between the germline ends. Germline lookup yields CDR1 SGHVS and CDR2 FQNEAQ. The CDR3 consists of 16 residues. DNA of the CDR3: TGTGCCAGCAGCTTAGCGGCAGGGGCGACTAACAATGAGCAGTTCTTC. Its protein product is CASSLAAGATNNEQFF.

V and J are TRBV28 and TRBJ2-7; 9 bases align to TRBD1. The CDR3 is 22 amino acids. V lost 5 bases and J lost 6; bases outside the gene matches: 32. The germline V gene has CDR1 MDHEN and CDR2 SYDVKM. The CDR3 DNA reads as TGTGCCAGCAGTGTCCTCAACCCGGGACAGGGTTCGGAGGGCGACCACCGGAGCGAGCAGTACTTC. Its protein is CASSVLNPGQGSEGDHRSEQYF. The entire variable domain, with the rest obtained from reference TRBV28 and TRBJ2-7, is as follows: DVKVTQSSRYLVKRTGEKVFLECVQDMDHENMFWYRQDPGLGLRLIYFSYDVKMKEKGDIPEGYSVSREKKERFSLILESASTNQTSMYLCASSVLNPGQGSEGDHRSEQYFGPGTRLTVT.